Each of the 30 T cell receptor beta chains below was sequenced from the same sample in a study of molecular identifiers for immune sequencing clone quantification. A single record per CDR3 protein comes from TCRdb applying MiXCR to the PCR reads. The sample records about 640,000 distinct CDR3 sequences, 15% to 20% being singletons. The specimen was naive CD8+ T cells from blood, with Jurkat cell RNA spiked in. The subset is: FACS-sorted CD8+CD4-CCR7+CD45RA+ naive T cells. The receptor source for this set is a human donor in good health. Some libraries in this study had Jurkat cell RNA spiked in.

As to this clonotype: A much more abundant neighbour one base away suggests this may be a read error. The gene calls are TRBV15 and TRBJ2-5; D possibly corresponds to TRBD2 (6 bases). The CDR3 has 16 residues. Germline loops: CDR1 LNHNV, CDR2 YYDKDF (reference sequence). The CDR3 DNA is TGTGCCACCAGCCCAAAAGGGACTCTACACCAAGAGACCCAGCACTTC. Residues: CATSPKGTLHQETQHF.

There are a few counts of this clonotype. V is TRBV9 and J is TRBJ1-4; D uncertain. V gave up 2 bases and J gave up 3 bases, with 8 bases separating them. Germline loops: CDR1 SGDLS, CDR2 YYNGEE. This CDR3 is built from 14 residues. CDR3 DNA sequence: TGTGCCAGCAGCGTGGGGTATCCTAATGAAAAACTGTTTTTT. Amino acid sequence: CASSVGYPNEKLFF.

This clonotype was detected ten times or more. This CDR3 is CAGAAPNQETQYF. CDR3 bases: TGTGCCGGAGCGGCCCCCAATCAAGAGACCCAGTACTTC. The rearrangement links TRBV7-2 to TRBJ2-5; tentatively, D is TRBD2 (5 bases). The CDR3 covers 13 residues. Germline V gives CDR1 SGHTA, CDR2 FQGNSA. V lost 11 bases and J 2 bases, leaving 15 bases between the germline ends.

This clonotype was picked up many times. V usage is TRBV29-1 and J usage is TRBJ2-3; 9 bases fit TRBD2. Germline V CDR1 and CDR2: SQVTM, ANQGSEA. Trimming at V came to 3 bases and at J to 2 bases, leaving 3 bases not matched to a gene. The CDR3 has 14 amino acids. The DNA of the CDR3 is TGCAGCGTTGAGCGGGAGGGCCTCACAGATACGCAGTATTTT. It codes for CSVEREGLTDTQYF.

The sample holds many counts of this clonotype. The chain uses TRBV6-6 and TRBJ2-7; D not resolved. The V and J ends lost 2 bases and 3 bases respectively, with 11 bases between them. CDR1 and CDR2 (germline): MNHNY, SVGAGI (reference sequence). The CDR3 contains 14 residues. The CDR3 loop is CASSYIDTVYEQYF. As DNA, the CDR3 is TGTGCCAGCAGTTACATCGACACGGTCTACGAGCAGTACTTC.

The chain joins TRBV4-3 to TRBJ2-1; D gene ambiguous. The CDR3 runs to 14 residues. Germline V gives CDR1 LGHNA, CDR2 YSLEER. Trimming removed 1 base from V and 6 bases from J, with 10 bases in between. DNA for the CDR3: TGCGCCAGCAGCCAAGGACGGTGGGGCAATGAGCAGTTCTTC. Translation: CASSQGRWGNEQFF.

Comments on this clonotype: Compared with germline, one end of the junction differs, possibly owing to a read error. CDR3 region: CPSSPNSGANVLTF. The CDR3, as DNA: TGCCCCAGCAGCCCGAACTCTGGGGCCAACGTCCTGACTTTC. The chain employs TRBV4-1 and TRBJ2-6; D not resolved. The CDR3 has 14 amino acids. The germline gives CDR1 MGHRA, CDR2 YSYEKL.

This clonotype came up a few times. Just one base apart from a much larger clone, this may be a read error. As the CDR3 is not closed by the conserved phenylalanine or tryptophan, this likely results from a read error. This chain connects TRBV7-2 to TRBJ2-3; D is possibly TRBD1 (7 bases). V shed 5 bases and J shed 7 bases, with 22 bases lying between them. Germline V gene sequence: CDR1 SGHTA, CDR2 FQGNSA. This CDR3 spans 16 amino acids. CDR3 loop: CASSGTETSGPHTQYL. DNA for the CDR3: TGTGCCAGCAGCGGGACAGAGACTAGTGGGCCGCATACGCAGTATCTT.

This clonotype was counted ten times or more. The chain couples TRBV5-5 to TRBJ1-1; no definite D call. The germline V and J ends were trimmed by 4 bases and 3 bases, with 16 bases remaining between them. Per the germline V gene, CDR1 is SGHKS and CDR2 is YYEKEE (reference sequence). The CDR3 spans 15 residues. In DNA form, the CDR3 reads TGTGCCAGCAGCCAGGACTATTGGGGAGACACTGAAGCTTTCTTT. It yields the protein CASSQDYWGDTEAFF. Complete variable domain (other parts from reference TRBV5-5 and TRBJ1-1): DAGVTQSPTHLIKTRGQQVTLRCSPISGHKSVSWYQQVLGQGPQFIFQYYEKEERGRGNFPDRFSARQFPNYSSELNVNALLLGDSALYLCASSQDYWGDTEAFFGQGTRLTVV.

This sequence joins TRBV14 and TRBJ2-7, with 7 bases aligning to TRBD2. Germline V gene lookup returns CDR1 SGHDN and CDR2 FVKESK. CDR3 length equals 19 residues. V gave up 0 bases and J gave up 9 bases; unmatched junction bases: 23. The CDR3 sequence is CASSQDGISGPWAGRGQYF. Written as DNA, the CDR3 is TGTGCCAGCAGCCAAGATGGAATTAGCGGGCCCTGGGCAGGGAGGGGGCAGTACTTC.

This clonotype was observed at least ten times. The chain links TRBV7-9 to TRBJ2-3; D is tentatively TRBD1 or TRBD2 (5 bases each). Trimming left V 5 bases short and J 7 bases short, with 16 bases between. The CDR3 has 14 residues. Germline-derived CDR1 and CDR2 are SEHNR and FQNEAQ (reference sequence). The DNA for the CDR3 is TGTGCCAGCAGCCGAGAGGGGATTTCAAATACGCAGTATTTT. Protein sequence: CASSREGISNTQYF.

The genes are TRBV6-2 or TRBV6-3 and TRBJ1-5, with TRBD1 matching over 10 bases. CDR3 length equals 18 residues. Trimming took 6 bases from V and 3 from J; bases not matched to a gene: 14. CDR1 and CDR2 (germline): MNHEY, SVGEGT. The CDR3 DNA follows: TGTGCCAGCAGGAAACTCCGGGACAGGGGTGGAATCAATCAGCCCCAGCATTTT. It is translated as CASRKLRDRGGINQPQHF.

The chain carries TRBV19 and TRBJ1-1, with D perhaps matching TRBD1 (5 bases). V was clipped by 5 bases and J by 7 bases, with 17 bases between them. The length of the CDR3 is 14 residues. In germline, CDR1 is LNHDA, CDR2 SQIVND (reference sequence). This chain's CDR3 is CASSPMGGSVEAFF. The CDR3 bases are TGTGCCAGTAGTCCAATGGGGGGTTCGGTTGAAGCTTTCTTT.

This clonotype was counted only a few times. The CDR3 sequence is CASILGLAETQYF. As DNA, the CDR3 is TGTGCCAGCATTTTAGGACTAGCAGAGACCCAGTACTTC. The chain is built from TRBV9 and TRBJ2-5; 8 bases align to TRBD2. The CDR3 is 13 residues long. The germline gives CDR1 SGDLS, CDR2 YYNGEE. The V and J ends lost 6 bases and 4 bases, in that order; junction bases with no gene match: 5.

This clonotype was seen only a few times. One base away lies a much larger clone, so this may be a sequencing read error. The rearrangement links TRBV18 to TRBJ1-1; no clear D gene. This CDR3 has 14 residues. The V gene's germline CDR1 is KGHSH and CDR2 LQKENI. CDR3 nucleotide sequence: TGTGCCGGCTCACACATTTCCATGAACACTGAAGCTTTCTTT. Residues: CAGSHISMNTEAFF.

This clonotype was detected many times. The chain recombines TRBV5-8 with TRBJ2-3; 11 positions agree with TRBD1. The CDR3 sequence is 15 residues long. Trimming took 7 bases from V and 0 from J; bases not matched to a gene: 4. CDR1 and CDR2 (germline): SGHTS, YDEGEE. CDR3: CASRDRGVSTDTQYF. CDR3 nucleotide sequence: TGTGCCAGCCGGGACAGGGGGGTTAGCACAGATACGCAGTATTTT.

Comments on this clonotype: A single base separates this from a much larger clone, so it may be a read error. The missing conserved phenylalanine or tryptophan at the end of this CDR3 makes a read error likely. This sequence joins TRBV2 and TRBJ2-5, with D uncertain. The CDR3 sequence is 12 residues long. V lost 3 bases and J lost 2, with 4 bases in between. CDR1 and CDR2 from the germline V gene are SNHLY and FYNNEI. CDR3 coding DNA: TGTGCCAGCAGTGATTTTCAAGAGACCCAGTACCTC. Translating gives CASSDFQETQYL.

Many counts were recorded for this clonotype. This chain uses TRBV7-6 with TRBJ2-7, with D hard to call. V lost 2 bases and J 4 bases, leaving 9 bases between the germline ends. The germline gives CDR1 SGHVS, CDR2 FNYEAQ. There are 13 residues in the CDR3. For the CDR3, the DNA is TGTGCCAGCAGCTTAAAAGAAGGTTACGAGCAGTACTTC. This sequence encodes CASSLKEGYEQYF.

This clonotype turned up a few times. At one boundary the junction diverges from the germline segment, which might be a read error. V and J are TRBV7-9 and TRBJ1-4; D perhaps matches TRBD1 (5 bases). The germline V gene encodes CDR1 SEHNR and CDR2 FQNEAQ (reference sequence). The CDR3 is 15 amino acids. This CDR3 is CANSLLGDGNEKLFF. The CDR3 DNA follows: TGTGCCAACAGCTTATTAGGGGACGGTAATGAAAAACTGTTTTTT. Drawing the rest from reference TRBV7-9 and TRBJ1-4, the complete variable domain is DTGVSQNPRHKITKRGQNVTFRCDPISEHNRLYWYRQTLGQGPEFLTYFQNEAQLEKSRLLSDRFSAERPKGSFSTLEIQRTEQGDSAMYLCANSLLGDGNEKLFFGSGTQLSVL.

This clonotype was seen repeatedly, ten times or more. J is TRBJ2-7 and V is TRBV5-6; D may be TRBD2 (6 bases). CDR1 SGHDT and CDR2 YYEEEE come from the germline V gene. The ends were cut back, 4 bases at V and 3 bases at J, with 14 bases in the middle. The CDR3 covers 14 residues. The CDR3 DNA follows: TGTGCCAGCAGCCAAGGTTCCGGGGGCTACGAGCAGTACTTC. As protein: CASSQGSGGYEQYF.

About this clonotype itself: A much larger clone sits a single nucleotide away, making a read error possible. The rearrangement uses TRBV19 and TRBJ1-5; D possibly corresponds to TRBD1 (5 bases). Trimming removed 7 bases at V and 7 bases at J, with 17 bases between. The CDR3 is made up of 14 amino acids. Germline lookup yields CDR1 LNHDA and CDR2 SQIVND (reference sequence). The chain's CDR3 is CASIPGGGGQPQHF. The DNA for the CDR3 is TGTGCCAGTATCCCTGGGGGGGGAGGACAGCCCCAGCATTTT.

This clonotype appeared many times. The CDR3 reads CASSQVSSSYNSPLHF. In DNA, the CDR3 is TGCGCCAGCAGCCAAGTGTCGAGCTCCTATAATTCACCCCTCCACTTT. The chain is built from TRBV4-3 and TRBJ1-6; D is unclear. Trimming cost V 1 base and J 0 bases, with 7 bases left between them. The CDR3 loop spans 16 amino acids. Per germline, CDR1 LGHNA and CDR2 YSLEER.

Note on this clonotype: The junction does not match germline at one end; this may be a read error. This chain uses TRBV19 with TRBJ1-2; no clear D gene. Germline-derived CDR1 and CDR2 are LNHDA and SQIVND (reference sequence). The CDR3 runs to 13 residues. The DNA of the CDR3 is TGTGCCAGTAGTGTAGACGGGAACTATGGCTACACCTTC. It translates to CASSVDGNYGYTF.

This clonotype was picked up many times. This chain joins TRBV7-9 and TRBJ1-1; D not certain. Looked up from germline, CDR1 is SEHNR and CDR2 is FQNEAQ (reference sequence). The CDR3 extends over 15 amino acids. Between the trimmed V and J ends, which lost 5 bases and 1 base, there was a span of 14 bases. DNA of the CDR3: TGTGCCAGCAGCCCCGTTTCCTACCCGAACACTGAAGCTTTCTTT. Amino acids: CASSPVSYPNTEAFF.

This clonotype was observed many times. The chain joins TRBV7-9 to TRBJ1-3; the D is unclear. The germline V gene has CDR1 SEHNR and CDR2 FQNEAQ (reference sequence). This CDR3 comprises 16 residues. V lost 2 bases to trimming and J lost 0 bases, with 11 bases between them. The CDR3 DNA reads TGTGCCAGCAGCTTAACCGGCGGAACCTCTGGAAACACCATATATTTT. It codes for CASSLTGGTSGNTIYF.

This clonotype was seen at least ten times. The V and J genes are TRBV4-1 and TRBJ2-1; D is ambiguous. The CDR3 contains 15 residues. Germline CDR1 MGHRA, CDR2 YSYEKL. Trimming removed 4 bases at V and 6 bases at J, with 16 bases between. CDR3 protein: CASSPHPERFNEQFF. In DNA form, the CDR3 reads TGCGCCAGCAGCCCGCACCCCGAGAGGTTCAATGAGCAGTTCTTC.

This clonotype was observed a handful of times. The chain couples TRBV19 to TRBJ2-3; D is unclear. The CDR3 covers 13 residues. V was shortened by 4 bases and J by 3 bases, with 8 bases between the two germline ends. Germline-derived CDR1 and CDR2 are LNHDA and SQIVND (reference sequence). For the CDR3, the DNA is TGTGCCAGTAGTACTGGGGTTACAGATACGCAGTATTTT. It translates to CASSTGVTDTQYF.

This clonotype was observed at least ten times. CDR3 in DNA: TGTGCCAGCAGCGCTGAACTAGCGGGAGCCGTCTCGAGCACAGATACGCAGTATTTT. Protein: CASSAELAGAVSSTDTQYF. V usage is TRBV7-2 and J usage is TRBJ2-3; 11 bases are shared with TRBD2. The V gene end was trimmed by 5 bases and the J gene end by 0 bases; junction bases not matched to a gene: 13. Germline V gene data show CDR1 as SGHTA and CDR2 as FQGNSA. CDR3 size: 19 residues.

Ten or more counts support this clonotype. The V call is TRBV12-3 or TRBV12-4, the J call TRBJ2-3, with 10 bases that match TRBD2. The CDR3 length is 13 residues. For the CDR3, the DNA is TGTGCTGCGGGGACTAGCGGCACAGATACGCAGTATTTT. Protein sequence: CAAGTSGTDTQYF.

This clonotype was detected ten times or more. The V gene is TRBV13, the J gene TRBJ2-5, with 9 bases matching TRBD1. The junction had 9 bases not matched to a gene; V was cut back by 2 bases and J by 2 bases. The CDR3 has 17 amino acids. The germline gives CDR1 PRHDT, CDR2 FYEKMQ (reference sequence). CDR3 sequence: CASSLRVLDRGQETQYF. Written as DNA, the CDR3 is TGTGCCAGCAGCTTACGGGTTTTGGACAGGGGACAAGAGACCCAGTACTTC. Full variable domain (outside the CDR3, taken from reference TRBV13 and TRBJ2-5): AAGVIQSPRHLIKEKRETATLKCYPIPRHDTVYWYQQGPGQDPQFLISFYEKMQSDKGSIPDRFSAQQFSDYHSELNMSSLELGDSALYFCASSLRVLDRGQETQYFGPGTRLLVL.